The T cell receptor beta chain described here comes from a study of shared clonotypes between healthy human individuals. Study outcomes and limitations: Around 5% of naive CD4 clonotypes were common to a few donors.

Regarding this clone: No antigen is known for it.

Deep was the level used in running the assay. This table comes from immunoSEQ multiplex PCR, and its TCRdb copy is limited to in-frame clones, with some not included. The table shows approximately 600,000 clones, with roughly 96% occurring only once. It was CD45RO-negative cells, positively selected for CCR7, that made up naive CD8 cells, with terminally differentiated effector memory CD45RA+ cells excluded. Germline V lookup: CDR1 SGHRS, CDR2 YFSETQ. The J segment lost 7 bases and the V segment lost 5 bases, leaving 8 bases of the junction unmatched. CDR3 size: 15 residues. The genes are TRBV5-1 and TRBJ2-1, with 11 positions matching TRBD2. The sample consisted of naive CD8+ T cells sorted from blood. The clonotype was recovered from a woman aged 25-40 years in good health. This chain's CDR3 is CASSYLAGGPNEQFF. The CDR3 DNA sequence: TGCGCCAGCAGTTACTTAGCGGGAGGGCCAAATGAGCAGTTCTTC.